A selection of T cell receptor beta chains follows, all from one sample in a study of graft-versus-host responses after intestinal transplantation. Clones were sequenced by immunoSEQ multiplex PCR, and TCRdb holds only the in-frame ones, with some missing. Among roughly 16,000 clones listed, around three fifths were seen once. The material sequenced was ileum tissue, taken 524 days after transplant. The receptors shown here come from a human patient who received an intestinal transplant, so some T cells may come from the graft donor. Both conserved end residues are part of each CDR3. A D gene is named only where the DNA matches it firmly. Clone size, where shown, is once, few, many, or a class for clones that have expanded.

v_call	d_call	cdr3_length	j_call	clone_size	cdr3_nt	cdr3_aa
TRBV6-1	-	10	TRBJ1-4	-	TGTGCCAGCCGGGATGAAAAACTGTTTTTT	CASRDEKLFF
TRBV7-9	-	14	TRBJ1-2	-	TGTGCCAGCAGCTCGGGACTGGGTAACTATGGCTACACCTTC	CASSSGLGNYGYTF
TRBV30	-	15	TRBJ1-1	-	TGTGCCTGGAGCCCCTGGAGGGCAGGGCACTATGAAGCTTTCTTT	CAWSPWRAGHYEAFF
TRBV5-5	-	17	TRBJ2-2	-	TGTGCCAGCAGCCTATTCACTAGAAGCTCCGACACCGGGGAGCTGTTTTTT	CASSLFTRSSDTGELFF
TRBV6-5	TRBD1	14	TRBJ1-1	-	TGTGCCAGCAGCAACGGACAGGGGAACACTGAAGCTTTCTTT	CASSNGQGNTEAFF
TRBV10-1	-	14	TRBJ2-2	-	TGCGCCAGCAGTGCGGACAGGAACACCGGGGAGCTGTTTTTT	CASSADRNTGELFF
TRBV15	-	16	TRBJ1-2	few	TGTGCCACCAGCAGAGATGTCCGGGGGGCGGACTATGGCTACACCTTC	CATSRDVRGADYGYTF
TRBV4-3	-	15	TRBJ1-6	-	TGCGCCAGCAGCCAAGATTCCGGGTTTAATTCACCCCTCCACTTT	CASSQDSGFNSPLHF
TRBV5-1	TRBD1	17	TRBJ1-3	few	TGCGCCAGCAGCAGGGACCACAGGGGGAGCTCTGGAAACACCATATATTTT	CASSRDHRGSSGNTIYF
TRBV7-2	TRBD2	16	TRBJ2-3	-	TGTGCCAGCAGCCCCCTGGGACTAGCGGCCACAGATACGCAGTATTTT	CASSPLGLAATDTQYF
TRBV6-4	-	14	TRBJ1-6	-	TGTGCCAGCCGAGCAAGGGGCGAGAATTCACCCCTCCACTTT	CASRARGENSPLHF
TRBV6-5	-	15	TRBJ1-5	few	TGTGCCAGCAGTTACCTGGGCAATAGCAATCAGCCCCAGCATTTT	CASSYLGNSNQPQHF
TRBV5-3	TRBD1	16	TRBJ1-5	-	TGTGCCAGAAGCTTGGTCCAGGGGGGAAGCAATCAGCCCCAGCATTTT	CARSLVQGGSNQPQHF
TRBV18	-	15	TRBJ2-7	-	TGTGCCAGCTCACCATCAGGGACACTCTCCTACGAGCAGTACTTC	CASSPSGTLSYEQYF
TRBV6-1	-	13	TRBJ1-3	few	TGTGCCAGCAGTGGGAGCTCTGGAAACACCATATATTTT	CASSGSSGNTIYF
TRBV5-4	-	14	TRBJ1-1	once	TGTGCCAGCATCCGACATGGCAGTTACACTGAAGCTTTCTTT	CASIRHGSYTEAFF
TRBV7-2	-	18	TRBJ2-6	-	TGTGCCAGCAGCCGAAGGGGGGGGCCGGCCTCTGGGGCCAACGTCCTGACTTTC	CASSRRGGPASGANVLTF
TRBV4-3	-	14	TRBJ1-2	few	TGCGCCAGCAGCCAAGACAGGTCTAACTATGGCTACACCTTC	CASSQDRSNYGYTF
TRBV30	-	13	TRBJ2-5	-	TGTGCCTGGAGTGTAAGGGGGGGGGAGACCCAGTACTTC	CAWSVRGGETQYF
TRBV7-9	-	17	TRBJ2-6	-	TGTGCCAGCAGCCTTCGAGTATGGGAGTCTGGGGCCAACGTCCTGACTTTC	CASSLRVWESGANVLTF
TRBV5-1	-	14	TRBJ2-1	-	TGCGCCAGCAGCTTGGGCGTTCCGGTCAATGAGCAGTTCTTC	CASSLGVPVNEQFF
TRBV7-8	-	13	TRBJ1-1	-	TGTGCCAGCAGCCTTATGTTGTCGGCTGAAGCTTTCTTT	CASSLMLSAEAFF
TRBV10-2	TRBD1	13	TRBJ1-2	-	TGCGCCAGCAGTGATACGACAGGGAAGGGCTACACCTTC	CASSDTTGKGYTF
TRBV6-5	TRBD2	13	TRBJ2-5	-	TGTGCCAGCGGCCGTAGCGGGGGAGAGACCCAGTACTTC	CASGRSGGETQYF
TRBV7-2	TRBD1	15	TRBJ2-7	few	TGTGCCAGCAGCCTACAAGCGGGACAGGGTTACGAGCAGTACTTC	CASSLQAGQGYEQYF
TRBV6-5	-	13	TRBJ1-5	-	TGTGCCAGCAGGTCAGGGGTGGACCAGCCCCAGCATTTT	CASRSGVDQPQHF
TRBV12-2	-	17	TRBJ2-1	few	TGTGCAAGTCGCTTCCCGGGACTAGCGGGGGTGGGTAATGAGCAGTTCTTC	CASRFPGLAGVGNEQFF
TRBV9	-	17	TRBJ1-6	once	TGTGCCAGCAGCGTAGCTCCGGGACTAACCCTTTATTCACCCCTCCACTTT	CASSVAPGLTLYSPLHF
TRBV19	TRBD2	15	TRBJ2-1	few	TGTGCCAGTAGCATAGGACTAGCGGGGGGCAATGAGCAGTTCTTC	CASSIGLAGGNEQFF